This T cell receptor beta chain stems from a study of CD8 T cells in Susac syndrome. CD8+ and CD4+ blood T cells underwent TCR beta sequencing. RNA, at roughly 0.45 to 1 ug, was reverse transcribed with random hexamers. An immunoSEQ multiplex PCR generated amplified TCR beta CDR3 products spanning 54 Vbeta and 13 Jbeta. Each CDR3 protein is one row after TCRdb ran MiXCR on the immunoSEQ multiplex PCR reads. Of 130,000 or so distinct CDR3 sequences listed, over 90% are singletons. To note about this clonotype: The antigen is not known.

V was shortened by 4 bases and J by 2 bases, with 13 bases between the two germline ends. Germline V gene data show CDR1 as SGDLS and CDR2 as YYNGEE. This CDR3 spans 14 amino acids. Study results and caveats: Susac-specific public clones were found in total CD8+ and CD8+ TEMRA repertoires, numbering under 20 and five, respectively.

This TCR was sampled from a human donor with Susac syndrome. V gene TRBV9 combines with J gene TRBJ2-7, with a tentative D call TRBD1 (6 bases). Sequencing used CD8+ T cells from PBMCs. The DNA for the CDR3 is TGTGCCAGCAGCCCCAGGGACATCGCCTACGAGCAGTACTTC. It translates to CASSPRDIAYEQYF.